These 2 T cell receptor beta chains originate from one sample sequenced in a study of cytomegalovirus exposure and HLA in healthy donors. PCR involved 60 Vbeta and 13 Jbeta primers. The table came from immunoSEQ multiplex PCR; TCRdb's copy has only in-frame clones and leaves some out. The profile shows some 200,000 clones, around 83% of them singletons. Sequencing was performed on PBMCs. The receptor set was obtained from a woman under 30 in good health and CMV-seronegative.

J is TRBJ2-6 and V is TRBV29-1, with 7 bases identical to TRBD1. The germline V gene has CDR1 SQVTM and CDR2 ANQGSEA. V was pared by 4 bases and J by 4 bases, with 19 bases of the junction left unmatched. This CDR3 has 19 amino acids. The CDR3 coding sequence is TGCAGCGTTGGCGATAGAGGGGGCCGGATCTCATCCGGGGCCAACGTCCTGACTTTC. This sequence encodes CSVGDRGGRISSGANVLTF. The complete variable domain, with remaining parts taken from reference TRBV29-1 and TRBJ2-6, reads SAVISQKPSRDICQRGTSLTIQCQVDSQVTMMFWYRQQPGQSLTLIATANQGSEATYESGFVIDKFPISRPNLTFSTLTVSNMSPEDSSIYLCSVGDRGGRISSGANVLTFGAGSRLTVL.

A few counts support this clone. The gene calls are TRBV28 and TRBJ1-5; 8 bases are shared with TRBD1. Germline values: CDR1 MDHEN, CDR2 SYDVKM. CDR3 size: 14 residues. V was clipped by 4 bases and J by 5 bases; unmatched bases: 4. The CDR3 protein is CASSSDRVDQPQHF. In nucleotides, the CDR3 is TGTGCCAGCAGTTCGGACAGGGTTGATCAGCCCCAGCATTTT.